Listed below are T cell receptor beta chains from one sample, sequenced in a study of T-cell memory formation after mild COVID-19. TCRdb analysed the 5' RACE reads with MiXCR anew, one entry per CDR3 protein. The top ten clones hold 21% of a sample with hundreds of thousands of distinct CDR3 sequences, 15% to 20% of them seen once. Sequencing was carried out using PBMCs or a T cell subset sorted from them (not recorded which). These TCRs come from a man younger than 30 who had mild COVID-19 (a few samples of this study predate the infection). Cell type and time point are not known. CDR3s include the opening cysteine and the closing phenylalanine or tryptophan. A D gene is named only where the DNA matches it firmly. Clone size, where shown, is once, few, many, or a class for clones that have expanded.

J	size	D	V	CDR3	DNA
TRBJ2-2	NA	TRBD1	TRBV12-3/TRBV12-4	CASTDSGQGTTGELFF	TGTGCCAGCACCGACTCGGGACAGGGGACGACCGGGGAGCTGTTTTTT
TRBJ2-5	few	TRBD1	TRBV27	CASSLRTGVVETQYF	TGTGCCAGCAGTCTCCGGACAGGGGTGGTGGAGACCCAGTACTTC
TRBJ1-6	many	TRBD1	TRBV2	CASGDRGNSPLHF	TGTGCCAGTGGGGACAGGGGAAATTCACCCCTCCACTTT
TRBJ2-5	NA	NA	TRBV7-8	CASSLTWRRAGETQYF	TGTGCCAGCAGCTTAACGTGGAGGAGGGCAGGAGAGACCCAGTACTTC
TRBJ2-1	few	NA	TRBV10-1	CASSDSSSYNEQFF	TGCGCCAGCAGTGATTCTAGCTCCTACAATGAGCAGTTCTTC
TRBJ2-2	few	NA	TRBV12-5	CASGSWSSGHTGELFF	TGTGCTAGTGGTTCTTGGTCTTCCGGGCACACCGGGGAGCTGTTTTTT
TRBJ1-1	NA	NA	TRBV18	CASSPLQVGNTEAFF	TGTGCCAGCTCACCCCTACAGGTCGGGAACACTGAAGCTTTCTTT
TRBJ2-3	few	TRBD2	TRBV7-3	CASSFLYGGGEDTQYF	TGTGCCAGCAGCTTTCTATATGGCGGGGGGGAAGATACGCAGTATTTT
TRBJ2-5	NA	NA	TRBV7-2	CASRNAGAETQYF	TGTGCCAGCCGTAACGCGGGGGCAGAGACCCAGTACTTC
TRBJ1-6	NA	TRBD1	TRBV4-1	CASSPEKGQANSPLHF	TGCGCCAGCAGCCCAGAGAAGGGACAGGCGAATTCACCCCTCCACTTT
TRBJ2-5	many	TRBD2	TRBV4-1	CASSQKGGLAGQETQYF	TGCGCCAGCAGCCAAAAAGGGGGACTAGCGGGGCAAGAGACCCAGTACTTC
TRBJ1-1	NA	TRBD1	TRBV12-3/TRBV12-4	CASSRGQDTEAFF	TGTGCCAGCAGCCGGGGACAGGACACTGAAGCTTTCTTT
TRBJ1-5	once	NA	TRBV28	CASSRGRINQPQHF	TGTGCCAGCAGCCGGGGACGGATCAATCAGCCCCAGCATTTT
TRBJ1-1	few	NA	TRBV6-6	CACLLGTANTEAFF	TGTGCCTGCCTGCTTGGGACCGCGAACACTGAAGCTTTCTTT
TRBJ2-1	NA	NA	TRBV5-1	CASSFRDLDIDEQFF	TGCGCCAGCAGCTTCCGGGACCTTGACATTGATGAGCAGTTCTTC
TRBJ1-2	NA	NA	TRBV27	CASLDARRGYGYTF	TGTGCCAGCTTGGATGCCCGAAGAGGCTATGGCTACACCTTC
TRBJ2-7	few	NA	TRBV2	CASSRGPAWIEQYF	TGTGCCAGCAGTCGCGGGCCGGCTTGGATCGAGCAGTACTTC